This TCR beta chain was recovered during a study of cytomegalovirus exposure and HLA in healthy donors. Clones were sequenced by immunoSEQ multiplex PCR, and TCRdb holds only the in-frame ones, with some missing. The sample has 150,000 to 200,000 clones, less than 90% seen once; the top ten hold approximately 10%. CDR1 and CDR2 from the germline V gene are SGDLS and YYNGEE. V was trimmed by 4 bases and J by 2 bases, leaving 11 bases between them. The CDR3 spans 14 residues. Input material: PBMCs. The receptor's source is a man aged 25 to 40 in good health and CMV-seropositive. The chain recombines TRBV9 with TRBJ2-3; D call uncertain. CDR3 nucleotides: TGTGCCAGCAGCTTACAGCTCGACACAGATACGCAGTATTTT. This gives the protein CASSLQLDTDTQYF.